A selection of T cell receptor beta chains follows, all from one sample in a study of blood T cell repertoires in COVID-19. Produced via immunoSEQ multiplex PCR; TCRdb's table is partial and in-frame only. The sample carries 160,000 or so clones, roughly 87% recorded once. The sample taken for sequencing was PBMCs or T cells enriched from blood (not recorded which). The receptors come from a human donor with acute COVID-19. The donor label of this sample is uncertain. Both conserved end residues are trimmed from each CDR3.

J gene	V gene	CDR3 protein
TRBJ2-3	TRBV5-1	ASSPAGAPDTQY
TRBJ2-1	TRBV9	ASSLGRRLENNEQF
TRBJ1-5	TRBV3-1/TRBV3-2	ASSQPPRDIYQPQH
TRBJ2-3	TRBV2	ASSRYADTQY
TRBJ2-2	TRBV18	ASSPPRTRDLGELF
TRBJ1-2	TRBV5-1	ASSRDRGRGNYGYT
TRBJ1-1	TRBV12-3/TRBV12-4	ASSERDTEAF
TRBJ1-2	TRBV13	ASSSPRESNYGYT
TRBJ2-7	TRBV6-5	ATGDRLLAYEQY
TRBJ1-1	TRBV7-2	ASSPRGTANTEAF
TRBJ1-2	TRBV4-1	ASSRPAGRDGGYT
TRBJ1-4	TRBV11-2	ASSFTTGTGGEKLF
TRBJ1-4	TRBV4-3	ASSHRRGAGEKLF
TRBJ2-7	TRBV7-2	ASQTSGGPYEQY
TRBJ2-5	TRBV5-4	ASSSKKASSVQETQY
TRBJ2-7	TRBV2	ASINAAGSYEQY
TRBJ2-3	TRBV13	ASSPTSGFTDTQY
TRBJ1-1	TRBV6-5	ASRGSLSTEAF
TRBJ1-1	TRBV30	AWDSGVANTEAF
TRBJ2-5	TRBV5-6	ASSWTSGGETQY
TRBJ1-1	TRBV25-1	ASSRGGLNTEAF
TRBJ1-1	TRBV6-2/TRBV6-3	ASSRPQGATMNTEAF